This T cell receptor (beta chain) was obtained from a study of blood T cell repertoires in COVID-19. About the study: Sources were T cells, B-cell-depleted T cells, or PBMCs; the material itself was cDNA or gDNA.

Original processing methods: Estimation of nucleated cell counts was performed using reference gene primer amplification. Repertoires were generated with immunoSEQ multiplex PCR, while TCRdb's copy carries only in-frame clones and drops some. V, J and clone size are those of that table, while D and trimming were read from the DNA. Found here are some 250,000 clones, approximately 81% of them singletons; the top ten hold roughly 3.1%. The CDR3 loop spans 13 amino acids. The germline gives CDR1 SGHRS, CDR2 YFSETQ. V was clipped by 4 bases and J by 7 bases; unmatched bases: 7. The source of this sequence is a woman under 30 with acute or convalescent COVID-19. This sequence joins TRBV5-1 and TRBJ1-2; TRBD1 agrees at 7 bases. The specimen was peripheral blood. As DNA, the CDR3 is TGCGCCAGCAGCCCTGAGGGGGCAACTGGCTACACCTTC. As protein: CASSPEGATGYTF.